Following are 14 T cell receptor beta chains from one sample sequenced in a study of cytomegalovirus exposure and HLA in healthy donors (dated by TCRdb to about 2017). Library prep was done by the immunoSEQ multiplex PCR assay. For the multiplex PCR, a mixture combining 60 forward primers for TCR Vbeta segments and 13 reverse primers for TCR Jbeta segments was used. This is the immuneACCESS table as TCRdb keeps it, with only in-frame sequences that have V and J called. A part of the clones is gone; compared with another copy, unresolved V genes explain less than half, and the rest is unexplained. The sample table holds roughly 150,000 clones, of which over 80% were seen once. Around 1.4% of the sample lies in the top ten. The sequenced material came from PBMCs. These receptors were taken from a woman under 30 in good health and CMV-seronegative.

V and J are TRBV6-1 and TRBJ1-1; 8 nucleotides match TRBD1. The V segment lost 4 bases and the J segment 1 base; nucleotides outside the gene matches: 2. Germline V gene data show CDR1 as MNHNS and CDR2 as SASEGT. The CDR3 extends over 14 amino acids. The CDR3 region has the DNA TGTGCCAGCAGTGTAGGGACAGGGAACACTGAAGCTTTCTTT. Its protein product is CASSVGTGNTEAFF.

The chain links TRBV6-1 to TRBJ2-7; 10 bases line up with TRBD1. J was trimmed by 6 bases and V by 4 bases; bases with no gene match: 6. Per germline, CDR1 MNHNS and CDR2 SASEGT. The CDR3 length is 14 residues. CDR3 coding DNA: TGTGCCAGCAGTGTTACCAGGACAGGGGGCGAGCAGTACTTC. Translating gives CASSVTRTGGEQYF.

This clone was observed a handful of times. The chain recombines TRBV18 with TRBJ2-7; 14 bases map to TRBD2. The V and J ends lost 3 bases and 2 bases, in that order; junction bases with no gene match: 0. Germline V lookup: CDR1 KGHSH, CDR2 LQKENI. The CDR3 is made up of 15 amino acids. CDR3 sequence: CASSPTSGGAYEQYF. The CDR3 DNA is TGTGCCAGCTCACCGACTAGCGGGGGGGCCTACGAGCAGTACTTC. The full variable domain, rest sourced from reference TRBV18 and TRBJ2-7, is NAGVMQNPRHLVRRRGQEARLRCSPMKGHSHVYWYRQLPEEGLKFMVYLQKENIIDESGMPKERFSAEFPKEGPSILRIQQVVRGDSAAYFCASSPTSGGAYEQYFGPGTRLTVT.

To note about this clone: One end of the junction fails to match germline, which may point to a read error. V gene TRBV19 combines with J gene TRBJ1-5; 10 bases map to TRBD1. The CDR3 contains 18 residues. Germline-derived CDR1 and CDR2 are LNHDA and SQIVND (reference sequence). CDR3 region: CASSIDLRGGTGVQPQHF. CDR3 DNA sequence: TGTGCCAGTAGCATAGACCTACGAGGGGGGACAGGGGTTCAGCCCCAGCATTTT. The whole variable domain, remainder taken from reference TRBV19 and TRBJ1-5, is DGGITQSPKYLFRKEGQNVTLSCEQNLNHDAMYWYRQDPGQGLRLIYYSQIVNDFQKGDIAEGYSVSREKKESFPLTVTSAQKNPTAFYLCASSIDLRGGTGVQPQHFGDGTRLSIL.

This clone appeared a few times. The V and J genes are TRBV2 and TRBJ1-2; 7 nucleotides agree with TRBD1. V shed 6 bases, J shed 6 bases, and the junction held 10 bases outside the gene matches. The CDR3 has 14 amino acids. Germline V gives CDR1 SNHLY, CDR2 FYNNEI. The CDR3 protein is CASRVGGGDHGYTF. CDR3 in DNA: TGTGCCAGCAGGGTAGGAGGGGGCGACCATGGCTACACCTTC.

This chain connects TRBV27 to TRBJ2-7, with D tentatively TRBD1 (6 bases). V lost 9 bases and J 4 bases, leaving 16 bases between the germline ends. This CDR3 has 13 amino acids. CDR1 is MNHEY, CDR2 SMNVEV, per germline (reference sequence). The CDR3 loop is CASQEQGSYEQYF. For the CDR3, the DNA is TGTGCCAGTCAGGAACAGGGATCTTACGAGCAGTACTTC.

The chain couples TRBV30 to TRBJ2-3, with a tentative D call TRBD1 (5 bases). The V and J ends lost 4 bases and 5 bases respectively, with 10 bases between them. CDR1 is GTSNPN and CDR2 is SVGIG in the germline V gene (reference sequence). This CDR3 has 12 amino acids. CDR3 protein: CAWTGSGDTQYF. DNA for the CDR3: TGTGCCTGGACAGGGTCGGGAGATACGCAGTATTTT.

The CDR3 here is CASSFSTGSNEQFF. CDR3 DNA sequence: TGCGCCAGCAGCTTTTCCACAGGGTCCAATGAGCAGTTCTTC. V and J are TRBV5-1 and TRBJ2-1; a possible D gene is TRBD1 (6 bases). V lost 2 bases to trimming and J lost 6 bases, with 12 bases between them. Looked up from germline, CDR1 is SGHRS and CDR2 is YFSETQ. There are 14 residues in the CDR3.

The rearrangement links TRBV6-1 to TRBJ2-1, with D perhaps TRBD2 (7 bases). Trimming removed 8 bases at V and 6 bases at J, with 14 bases between. In germline, CDR1 is MNHNS, CDR2 SASEGT. The CDR3 consists of 13 residues. CDR3 loop: CASRIRGANEQFF. The DNA of the CDR3 is TGTGCCAGCCGGATTCGGGGGGCCAATGAGCAGTTCTTC.

This clone was recorded a few times. V usage is TRBV7-2 and J usage is TRBJ1-3, with D possibly matching TRBD1 (5 bases). The CDR3 totals 17 residues. Trimming took 1 base from V and 1 from J, leaving 14 bases between them. Per the germline V gene, CDR1 is SGHTA and CDR2 is FQGNSA. This chain's CDR3 is CASSLGGTQGSGNTIYF. CDR3 bases: TGTGCCAGCAGCTTAGGGGGTACGCAGGGATCTGGAAACACCATATATTTT. Based on the CDR3 plus reference TRBV7-2 and TRBJ1-3, the full variable domain is GAGVSQSPSNKVTEKGKDVELRCDPISGHTALYWYRQSLGQGLEFLIYFQGNSAPDKSGLPSDRFSAERTGGSVSTLTIQRTQQEDSAVYLCASSLGGTQGSGNTIYFGEGSWLTVV.

The chain recombines TRBV18 with TRBJ1-6, with TRBD1 matching over 10 bases. The CDR3 runs 15 residues. Germline V gene data show CDR1 as KGHSH and CDR2 as LQKENI. J was trimmed by 7 bases and V by 2 bases; bases with no gene match: 2. CDR3 loop: CASSPGTGDNSPLHF. CDR3 coding DNA: TGTGCCAGCTCACCAGGGACAGGGGACAATTCACCCCTCCACTTT.

This clone was seen a single time. An end of the junction differs from the germline gene, which may be a read error. J is TRBJ2-3 and V is TRBV7-9; D is unclear. Germline assignment: CDR1 SEHNR and CDR2 FQNEAQ (reference sequence). The CDR3 length is 15 residues. The DNA for the CDR3 is TGTTCCAGCAGCTTAGTTGCCTATGGCACAGATACGCAGTATTTT. This gives the protein CSSSLVAYGTDTQYF.

V usage is TRBV18 and J usage is TRBJ1-1; perhaps TRBD1 as D (5 bases). The CDR3 has 13 amino acids. Germline V gene data show CDR1 as KGHSH and CDR2 as LQKENI. Trimming took off 6 bases at V and 6 bases at J, with 14 bases between the two ends. CDR3: CASSLQDIPEAFF. DNA for the CDR3: TGTGCCAGCTCGCTACAGGATATACCTGAAGCTTTCTTT.

V usage is TRBV7-9 and J usage is TRBJ2-2; 8 bases map to TRBD2. The J segment lost 2 bases and the V segment lost 5 bases, leaving 4 bases of the junction unmatched. Germline loops: CDR1 SEHNR, CDR2 FQNEAQ (reference sequence). This CDR3 contains 15 residues. The CDR3 here is CASSQRGGNTGELFF. The CDR3 bases are TGTGCCAGCAGCCAACGGGGGGGCAACACCGGGGAGCTGTTTTTT.